This T cell receptor (beta chain) was sequenced in a study of blood T cells in healthy people across ages. This clonotype was counted many times. With a J-beta primer mix and a sample-barcoded 5' primer, a second PCR ran about 6 to 11 cycles. TCRdb recomputed calls from the 5' RACE reads with MiXCR, one row per CDR3 protein. The table records about 1.7 million distinct CDR3 sequences, roughly 30% of them present only once. The TCR was taken from a woman in her thirties in good health. Sequencing input: blood.

CDR3 coding DNA: TGTGCCAGCAGCTTAGTTTCAGAGACCCAGTACTTC. The encoded protein is CASSLVSETQYF. The gene calls are TRBV7-2 and TRBJ2-5; D gene uncertain. Trimming stripped 1 base from V and 4 bases from J, with 4 bases between. Germline V gene sequence: CDR1 SGHTA, CDR2 FQGNSA. This CDR3 has 12 amino acids.